The subject of this entry is one TCR beta chain. Original processing methods: For nucleated cells, counts were estimated from reference gene primer amplification. Sequenced by immunoSEQ multiplex PCR; TCRdb stores in-frame clones only, minus some. V and J calls and clone size are as listed in that table; D and trimming were resolved from the DNA. Here the sample spans a few hundred thousand clones, about 90% being singletons. This sample was included in a study of blood T cell repertoires in COVID-19. About the research overall: The United States, Italy and Spain were the sources of the acute and convalescent COVID-19 samples. PBMCs, B-cell-depleted T cells, or T cells were the source of the cDNA or gDNA that made up the material.

The CDR3 extends over 16 amino acids. J was trimmed by 1 base and V by 0 bases; bases with no gene match: 3. Germline V lookup: CDR1 SGHNT, CDR2 YYREEE (reference sequence). The source is a man in his fifties or sixties with acute or convalescent COVID-19. The sequencing sample was made of peripheral blood. The V gene is TRBV5-4, the J gene TRBJ2-2; TRBD1 agrees at 7 bases. The CDR3 nucleotides read TGTGCCAGCAGCTTGGATGGACAGGTGAACACCGGGGAGCTGTTTTTT. Amino acid sequence: CASSLDGQVNTGELFF.